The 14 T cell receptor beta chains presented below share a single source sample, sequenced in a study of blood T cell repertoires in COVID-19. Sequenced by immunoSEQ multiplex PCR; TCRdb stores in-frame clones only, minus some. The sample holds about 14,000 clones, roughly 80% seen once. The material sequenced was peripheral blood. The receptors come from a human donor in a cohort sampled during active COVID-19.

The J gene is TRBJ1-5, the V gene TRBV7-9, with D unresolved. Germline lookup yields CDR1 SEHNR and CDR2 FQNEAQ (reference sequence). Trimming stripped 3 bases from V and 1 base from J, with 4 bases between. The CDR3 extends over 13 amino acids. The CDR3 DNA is TGTGCCAGCAGCTTCTCCAGCAATCAGCCCCAGCATTTT. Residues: CASSFSSNQPQHF.

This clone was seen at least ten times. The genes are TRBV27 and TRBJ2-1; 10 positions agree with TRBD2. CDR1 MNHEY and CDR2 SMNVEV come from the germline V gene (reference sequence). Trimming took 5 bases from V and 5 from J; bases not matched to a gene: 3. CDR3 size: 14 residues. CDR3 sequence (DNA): TGTGCCAGCAGTCTAGCGGGAGTCAACAATGAGCAGTTCTTC. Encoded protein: CASSLAGVNNEQFF.

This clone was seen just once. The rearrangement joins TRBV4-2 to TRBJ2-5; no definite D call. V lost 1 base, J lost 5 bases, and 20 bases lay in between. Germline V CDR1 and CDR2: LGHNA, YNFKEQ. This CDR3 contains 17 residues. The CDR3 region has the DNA TGTGCCAGCAGCCAAGGGGTTCGGCAGGCCTCAAGGGAGACCCAGTACTTC. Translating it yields CASSQGVRQASRETQYF.

As DNA, the CDR3 is TGTGCCAGCAGCCGGGACCCCGGGACTAGCGGTGATACGCAGTATTTT. Translated, it gives CASSRDPGTSGDTQYF. This chain links TRBV5-4 with TRBJ2-3; 11 bases are a match to TRBD2. The CDR3 covers 16 residues. CDR1 is SGHNT and CDR2 is YYREEE in the germline V gene (reference sequence). Trimming took 4 bases from V and 6 from J; bases not matched to a gene: 10.

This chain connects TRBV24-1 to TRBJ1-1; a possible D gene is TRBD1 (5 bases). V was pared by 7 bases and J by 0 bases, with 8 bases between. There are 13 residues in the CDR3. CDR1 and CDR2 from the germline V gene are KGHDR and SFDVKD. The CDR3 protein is CATRGHLNTEAFF. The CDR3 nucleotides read TGTGCCACCAGAGGACATTTGAACACTGAAGCTTTCTTT.

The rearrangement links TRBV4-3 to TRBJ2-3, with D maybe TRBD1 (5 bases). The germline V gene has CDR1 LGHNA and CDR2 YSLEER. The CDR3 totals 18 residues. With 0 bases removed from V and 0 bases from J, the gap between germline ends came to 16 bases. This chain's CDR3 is CASSQDPGHLPSTDTQYF. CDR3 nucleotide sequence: TGCGCCAGCAGCCAAGATCCCGGACATCTCCCTAGCACAGATACGCAGTATTTT.

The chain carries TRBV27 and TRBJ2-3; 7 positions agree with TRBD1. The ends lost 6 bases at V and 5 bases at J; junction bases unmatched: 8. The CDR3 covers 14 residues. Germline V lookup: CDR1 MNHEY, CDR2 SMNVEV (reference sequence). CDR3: CASSRDRVGDTQYF. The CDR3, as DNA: TGTGCCAGCAGCCGAGACAGGGTTGGAGATACGCAGTATTTT.

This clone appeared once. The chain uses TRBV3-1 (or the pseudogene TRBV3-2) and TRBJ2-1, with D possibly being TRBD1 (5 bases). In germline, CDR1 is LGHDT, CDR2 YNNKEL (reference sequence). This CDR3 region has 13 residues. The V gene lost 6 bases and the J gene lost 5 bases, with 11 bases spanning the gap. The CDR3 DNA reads TGTGCCAGCAGGGCAGGGAAGGACAATGAGCAGTTCTTC. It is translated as CASRAGKDNEQFF.

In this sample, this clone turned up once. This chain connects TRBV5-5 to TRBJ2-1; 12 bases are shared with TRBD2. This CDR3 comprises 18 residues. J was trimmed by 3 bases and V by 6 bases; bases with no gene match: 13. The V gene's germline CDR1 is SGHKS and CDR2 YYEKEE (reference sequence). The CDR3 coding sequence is TGTGCCAGCACCCCGAGAGAGACTAGCGGGAGCTTCTACAATGAGCAGTTCTTC. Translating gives CASTPRETSGSFYNEQFF.

The CDR3 loop is CASSLTGPGQPQHF. CDR3 DNA sequence: TGCGCCAGCAGCTTAACAGGGCCCGGACAGCCCCAGCATTTT. This chain connects TRBV5-1 to TRBJ1-5; D is possibly TRBD1 (6 bases). V shed 2 bases and J shed 7 bases, with 13 bases lying between them. The CDR3 sequence is 14 residues long. Germline CDR1 reads SGHRS; CDR2 reads YFSETQ.

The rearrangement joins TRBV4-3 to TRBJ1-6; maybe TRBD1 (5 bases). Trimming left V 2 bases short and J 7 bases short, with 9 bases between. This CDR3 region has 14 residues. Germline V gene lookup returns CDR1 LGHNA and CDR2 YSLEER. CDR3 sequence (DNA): TGCGCCAGCAGCCAATTCGGGGGAAATTCACCCCTCCACTTT. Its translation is CASSQFGGNSPLHF.

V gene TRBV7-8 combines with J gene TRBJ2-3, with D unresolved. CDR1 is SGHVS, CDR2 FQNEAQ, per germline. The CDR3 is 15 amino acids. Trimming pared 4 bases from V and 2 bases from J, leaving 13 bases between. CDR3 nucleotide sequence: TGTGCCAGCAGCTACCGACTGGTTCCCACAGATACGCAGTATTTT. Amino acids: CASSYRLVPTDTQYF.

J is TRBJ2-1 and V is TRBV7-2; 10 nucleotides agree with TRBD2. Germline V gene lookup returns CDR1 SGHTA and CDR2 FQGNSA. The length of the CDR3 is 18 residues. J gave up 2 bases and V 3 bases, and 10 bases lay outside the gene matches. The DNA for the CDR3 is TGTGCCAGCAGCTTTACCCCCATAGCGGGAGGAGCCTACAATGAGCAGTTCTTC. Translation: CASSFTPIAGGAYNEQFF.

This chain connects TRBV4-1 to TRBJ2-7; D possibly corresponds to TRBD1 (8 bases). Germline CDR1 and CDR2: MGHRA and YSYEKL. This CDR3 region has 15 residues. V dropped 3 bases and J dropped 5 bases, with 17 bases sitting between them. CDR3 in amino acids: CASSQAGQGGDEQYF. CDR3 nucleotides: TGCGCCAGCAGCCAGGCCGGACAGGGAGGGGACGAGCAGTACTTC.